The 9 T cell receptor beta chains below come from one sample, sequenced in a study of T-cell memory formation after mild COVID-19. TCRdb itself ran the 5' RACE reads through MiXCR, one entry per CDR3 protein. The sample yields approximately 300,000 distinct CDR3 sequences, 15% to 20% seen once. The sequenced material came from PBMCs or a T cell subset sorted from them (not recorded which). These receptors came from a man aged 18 to 30 who had mild COVID-19 (a few samples of this study predate the infection). Cell type and time point are not known.

The table lists this clonotype with a few counts. The rearrangement links TRBV3-1 to TRBJ2-5; 8 bases map to TRBD2. Germline V gives CDR1 LGHDT, CDR2 YNNKEL (reference sequence). The CDR3 contains 15 residues. After removal of 1 base from V and 1 base from J, the junction contained 2 bases not matched to a gene. CDR3 bases: TGTGCCAGCAGCCAAGGTAGCGGGGCCCAAGAGACCCAGTACTTC. Its translation: CASSQGSGAQETQYF.

This clonotype appeared a few times. The chain is built from TRBV12-3 or TRBV12-4 and TRBJ1-2, with TRBD1 as a possible D gene (6 bases). This CDR3 contains 15 residues. The V end was cut by 6 bases, the J end by 4 bases, with 18 bases between. CDR3 region: CASSRQRGAGYGYTF. The CDR3 DNA follows: TGTGCCAGCAGCCGCCAGAGGGGGGCGGGCTATGGCTACACCTTC.

This clonotype was observed many times. The genes are TRBV7-2 and TRBJ2-7, with 8 bases lining up with TRBD1. The CDR3 extends over 13 amino acids. The germline V gene has CDR1 SGHTA and CDR2 FQGNSA. The ends lost 6 bases at V and 3 bases at J; junction bases unmatched: 4. The CDR3 DNA reads as TGTGCCAGCAGTTCACAGGGGGGCTACGAGCAGTACTTC. This encodes CASSSQGGYEQYF.

This clonotype was detected a few times. This chain links TRBV12-3 or TRBV12-4 with TRBJ2-1, with TRBD2 matching 7 bases. Germline trimming cut 7 bases from V and 10 bases from J; bases unmatched to any gene: 16. This CDR3 is 15 amino acids long. CDR3 region: CASTLGGLGDKEQFF. CDR3 DNA sequence: TGTGCCAGCACATTGGGCGGACTAGGCGATAAAGAGCAGTTCTTC.

The genes are TRBV20-1 and TRBJ2-1; TRBD2 is a possible D gene (7 bases). The CDR3 extends over 14 amino acids. The ends were cut back, 3 bases at V and 7 bases at J, with 16 bases in the middle. CDR1 and CDR2 (germline): DFQATT, SNEGSKA (reference sequence). CDR3: CSARRGPAVNEQFF. CDR3 nucleotides: TGCAGTGCTAGGCGGGGGCCGGCGGTTAATGAGCAGTTCTTC.

The V call is TRBV2, the J call TRBJ2-1, with 7 nucleotides matching TRBD1. The J segment lost 9 bases and the V segment lost 3 bases, leaving 8 bases of the junction unmatched. Germline CDR1 reads SNHLY; CDR2 reads FYNNEI. This CDR3 spans 14 amino acids. The CDR3 DNA reads as TGTGCCAGCAGTGAGATGACAGGGTACGTTGAGCAGTTCTTC. It is translated as CASSEMTGYVEQFF. Drawing the rest from reference TRBV2 and TRBJ2-1, the complete variable domain is EPEVTQTPSHQVTQMGQEVILRCVPISNHLYFYWYRQILGQKVEFLVSFYNNEISEKSEIFDDQFSVERPDGSNFTLKIRSTKLEDSAMYFCASSEMTGYVEQFFGPGTRLTVL.

This clonotype appeared a few times. The V gene is TRBV6-5, the J gene TRBJ1-5, with TRBD1 identical over 7 bases. The germline V gene encodes CDR1 MNHEY and CDR2 SVGAGI. With V trimmed by 5 bases and J by 7 bases, 5 bases remained unmatched. The length of the CDR3 is 13 residues. CDR3 sequence (DNA): TGTGCCAGCAGTACACAGGGGTGGCAGCCCCAGCATTTT. Its protein product is CASSTQGWQPQHF.

The rearrangement uses TRBV7-9 and TRBJ2-1; D possibly corresponds to TRBD2 (6 bases). The CDR3 covers 15 residues. Germline CDR1 and CDR2: SEHNR and FQNEAQ (reference sequence). V lost 5 bases, J lost 2 bases, and 13 bases lay in between. The DNA of the CDR3 is TGTGCCAGCAGCCCCTATGGCGGGGCCTACAATGAGCAGTTCTTC. Its protein is CASSPYGGAYNEQFF.

This chain joins TRBV20-1 and TRBJ2-2; D unclear. Deletions cut 2 bases from V and 3 bases from J, with 7 bases between. The CDR3 extends over 13 amino acids. Germline assignment: CDR1 DFQATT and CDR2 SNEGSKA (reference sequence). CDR3 sequence: CSARLWDTGELFF. DNA for the CDR3: TGCAGTGCTAGATTATGGGACACCGGGGAGCTGTTTTTT.